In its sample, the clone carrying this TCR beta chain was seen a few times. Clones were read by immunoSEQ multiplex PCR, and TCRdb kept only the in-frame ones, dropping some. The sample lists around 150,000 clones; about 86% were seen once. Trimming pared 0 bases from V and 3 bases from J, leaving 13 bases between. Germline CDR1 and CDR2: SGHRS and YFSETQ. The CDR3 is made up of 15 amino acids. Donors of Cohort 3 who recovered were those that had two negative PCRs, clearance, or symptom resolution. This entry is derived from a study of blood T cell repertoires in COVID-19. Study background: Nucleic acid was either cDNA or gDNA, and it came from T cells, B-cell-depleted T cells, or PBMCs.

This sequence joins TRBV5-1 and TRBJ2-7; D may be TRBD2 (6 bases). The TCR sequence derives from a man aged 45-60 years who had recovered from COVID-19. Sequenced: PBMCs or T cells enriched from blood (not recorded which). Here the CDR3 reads CASSLGGGYDYEQYF. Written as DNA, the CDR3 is TGCGCCAGCAGCTTGGGTGGGGGGTATGACTACGAGCAGTACTTC.